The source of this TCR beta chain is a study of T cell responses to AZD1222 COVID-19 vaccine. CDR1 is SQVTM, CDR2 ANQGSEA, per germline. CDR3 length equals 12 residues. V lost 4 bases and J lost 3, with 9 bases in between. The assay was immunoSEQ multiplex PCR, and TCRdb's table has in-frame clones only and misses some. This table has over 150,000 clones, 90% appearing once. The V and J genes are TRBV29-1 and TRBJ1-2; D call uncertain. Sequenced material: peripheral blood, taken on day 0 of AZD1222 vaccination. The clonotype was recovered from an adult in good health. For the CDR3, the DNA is TGCAGCGTTGGAAGTTCCTACTATGGCTACACCTTC. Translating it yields CSVGSSYYGYTF. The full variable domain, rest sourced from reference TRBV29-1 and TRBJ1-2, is SAVISQKPSRDICQRGTSLTIQCQVDSQVTMMFWYRQQPGQSLTLIATANQGSEATYESGFVIDKFPISRPNLTFSTLTVSNMSPEDSSIYLCSVGSSYYGYTFGSGTRLTVV.